This entry concerns a single TCR beta chain. Assay: immunoSEQ multiplex PCR; the TCRdb copy retains only in-frame clones and omits some. The sample lists roughly 2 million clones, almost 96% occurring once. This record belongs to a study of shared clonotypes between healthy human individuals. V was shortened by 7 bases and J by 0 bases, with 9 bases between the two germline ends. The length of the CDR3 is 14 residues. CDR1 and CDR2 (germline): MNHNS, SASEGT. V and J are TRBV6-1 and TRBJ1-4, with D unresolved. The clonotype was recovered from a man aged 18 to 29 in good health. The sequenced sample consisted of naive CD4+ T cells sorted from blood. Regarding subset: CD45RA+ positively selected. CDR3 nucleotide sequence: TGTGCCAGCACCTCACAGACAACTAATGAAAAACTGTTTTTT. This translates into CASTSQTTNEKLFF.